This T cell receptor beta chain was retrieved from a study of type 1 regulatory T cells. TCRdb reprocessed the reads via MiXCR and lists one record per CDR3 protein. The sample includes about 97,000 distinct CDR3 sequences, around a third of them seen just once. The CDR3 has 18 residues. From germline, CDR1 is SGHTA and CDR2 FQGNSA. Trimming at V came to 3 bases and at J to 4 bases, leaving 16 bases not matched to a gene. The TCR was taken from a human donor in good health. The sequenced material came from CD4+ T cells, either the whole sample or a sorted fraction (not recorded which). The rearrangement uses TRBV7-2 and TRBJ2-3, with 7 bases fitting TRBD2. CDR3 sequence reads: CASSFEIVGRGRADTQYF. CDR3 nucleotide sequence: TGTGCCAGCAGCTTCGAGATCGTCGGGCGGGGGAGGGCAGATACGCAGTATTTT.